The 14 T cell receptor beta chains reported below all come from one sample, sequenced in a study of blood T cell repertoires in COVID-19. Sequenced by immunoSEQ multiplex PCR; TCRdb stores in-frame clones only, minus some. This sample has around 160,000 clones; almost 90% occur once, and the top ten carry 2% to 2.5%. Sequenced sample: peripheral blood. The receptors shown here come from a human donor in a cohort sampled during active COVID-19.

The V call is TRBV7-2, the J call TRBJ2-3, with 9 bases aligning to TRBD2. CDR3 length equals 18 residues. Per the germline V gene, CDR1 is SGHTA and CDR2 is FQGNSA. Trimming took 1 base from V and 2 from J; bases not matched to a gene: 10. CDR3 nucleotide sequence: TGTGCCAGCAGCTTAGTGGGGCTGGCGGGGGGGTTCACAGATACGCAGTATTTT. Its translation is CASSLVGLAGGFTDTQYF.

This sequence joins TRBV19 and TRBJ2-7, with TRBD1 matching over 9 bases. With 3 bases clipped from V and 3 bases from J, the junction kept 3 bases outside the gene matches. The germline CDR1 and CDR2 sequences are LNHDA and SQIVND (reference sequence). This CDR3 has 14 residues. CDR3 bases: TGTGCCAGTAGTATTACAGGGGGCATCTACGAGCAGTACTTC. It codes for CASSITGGIYEQYF.

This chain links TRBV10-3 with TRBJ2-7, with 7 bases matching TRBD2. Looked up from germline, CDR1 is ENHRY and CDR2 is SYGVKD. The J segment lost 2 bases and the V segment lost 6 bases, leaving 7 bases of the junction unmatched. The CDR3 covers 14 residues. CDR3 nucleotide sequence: TGTGCCATCAGCCCCCTAGCGGATACCTACGAGCAGTACTTC. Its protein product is CAISPLADTYEQYF.

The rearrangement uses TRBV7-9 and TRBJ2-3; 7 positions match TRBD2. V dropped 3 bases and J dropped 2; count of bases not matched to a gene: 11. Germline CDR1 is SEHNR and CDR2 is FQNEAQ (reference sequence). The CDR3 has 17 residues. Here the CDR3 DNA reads TGTGCCAGCAGCTTCCCCTCGACTAGCTACCCCACAGATACGCAGTATTTT. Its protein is CASSFPSTSYPTDTQYF.

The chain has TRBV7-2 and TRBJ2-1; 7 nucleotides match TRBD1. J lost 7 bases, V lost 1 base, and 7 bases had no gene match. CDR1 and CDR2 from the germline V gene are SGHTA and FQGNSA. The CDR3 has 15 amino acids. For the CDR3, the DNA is TGTGCCAGCAGCTTAGGACAGGGTTCAGGTAATGAGCAGTTCTTC. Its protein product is CASSLGQGSGNEQFF.

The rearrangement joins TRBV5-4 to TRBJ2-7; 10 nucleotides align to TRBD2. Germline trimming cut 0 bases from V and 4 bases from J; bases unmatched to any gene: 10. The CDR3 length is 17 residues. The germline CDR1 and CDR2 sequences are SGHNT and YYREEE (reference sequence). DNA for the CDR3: TGTGCCAGCAGCTTGGATGGACTAGCGGATGTACGGTACGAGCAGTACTTC. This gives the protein CASSLDGLADVRYEQYF.

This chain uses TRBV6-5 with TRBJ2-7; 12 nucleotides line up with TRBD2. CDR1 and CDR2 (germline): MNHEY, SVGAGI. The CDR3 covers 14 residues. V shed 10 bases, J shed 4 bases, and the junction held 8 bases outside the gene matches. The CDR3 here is CATATSGSIYEQYF. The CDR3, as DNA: TGTGCCACCGCGACTAGCGGGAGTATTTACGAGCAGTACTTC.

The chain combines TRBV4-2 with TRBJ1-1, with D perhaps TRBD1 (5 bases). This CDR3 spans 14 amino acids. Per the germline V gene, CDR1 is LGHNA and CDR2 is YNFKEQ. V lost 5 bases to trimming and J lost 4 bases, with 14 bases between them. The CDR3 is CASSYSTGGTEAFF. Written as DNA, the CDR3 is TGTGCCAGCAGCTATTCAACCGGGGGCACTGAAGCTTTCTTT.

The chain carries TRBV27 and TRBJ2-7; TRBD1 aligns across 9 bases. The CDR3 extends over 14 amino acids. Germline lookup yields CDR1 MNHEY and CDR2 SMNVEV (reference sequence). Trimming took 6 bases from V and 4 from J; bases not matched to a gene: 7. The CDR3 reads CASSPGQGLYEQYF. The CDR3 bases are TGTGCCAGCAGCCCGGGACAGGGTCTTTACGAGCAGTACTTC.

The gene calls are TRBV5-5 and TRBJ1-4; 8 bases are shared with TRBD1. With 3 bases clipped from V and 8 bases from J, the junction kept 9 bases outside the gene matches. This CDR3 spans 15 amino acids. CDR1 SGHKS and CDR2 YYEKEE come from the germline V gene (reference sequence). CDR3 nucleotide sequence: TGTGCCAGCAGCTCCAGAGACAGGGGAGGGGAAAAACTGTTTTTT. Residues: CASSSRDRGGEKLFF.

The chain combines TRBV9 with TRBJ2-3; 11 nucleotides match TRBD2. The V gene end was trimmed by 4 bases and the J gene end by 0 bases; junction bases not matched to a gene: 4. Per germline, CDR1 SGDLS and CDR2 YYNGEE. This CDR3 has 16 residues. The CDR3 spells CASSLTSGVSTDTQYF. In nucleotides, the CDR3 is TGTGCCAGCAGCTTGACTAGCGGGGTTAGCACAGATACGCAGTATTTT.

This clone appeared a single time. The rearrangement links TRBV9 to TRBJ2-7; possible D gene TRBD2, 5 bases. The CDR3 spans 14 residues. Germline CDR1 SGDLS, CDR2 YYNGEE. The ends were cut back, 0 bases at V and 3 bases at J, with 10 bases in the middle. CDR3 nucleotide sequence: TGTGCCAGCAGCGTAGGCCTAGCCGACTACGAGCAGTACTTC. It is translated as CASSVGLADYEQYF.

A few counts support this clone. The CDR3 protein is CASSLRWGHEQYF. The DNA for the CDR3 is TGTGCCAGCAGCTTACGCTGGGGCCACGAGCAGTACTTC. V usage is TRBV7-2 and J usage is TRBJ2-7, with a weak D call TRBD1 (5 bases). V was trimmed by 2 bases and J by 5 bases, leaving 10 bases between them. This CDR3 region has 13 residues. CDR1 SGHTA and CDR2 FQGNSA come from the germline V gene.

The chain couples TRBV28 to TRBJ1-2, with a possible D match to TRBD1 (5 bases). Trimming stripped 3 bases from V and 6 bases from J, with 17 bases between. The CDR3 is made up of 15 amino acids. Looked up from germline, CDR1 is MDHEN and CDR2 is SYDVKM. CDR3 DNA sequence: TGTGCCAGCAGTTTGTTGCGCCAGGGAAAGAATGGCTACACCTTC. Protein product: CASSLLRQGKNGYTF.